These T cell receptor beta chains were read from a single sample in a study of T cells in Graves' hyperthyroidism and ophthalmopathy. TCRdb reprocessed the multiplex PCR reads via MiXCR and lists one record per CDR3 protein. The sample yields 700,000 or so distinct CDR3 sequences, 15% to 20% seen once. The specimen sequenced was blood. The receptors derive from a man aged 18 to 30 with Graves' hyperthyroidism. The CDR3 runs from the conserved cysteine through the conserved F or W. The order of the fields is clone size, V gene, J gene, D gene, CDR3 protein, CDR3 DNA. D genes are given only for firm matches. Some rows have no size entry. The others give once, few or many, or a class for an expanded clone.

many	TRBV7-3	TRBJ2-3	NA	CASSPWAGADTQYF	TGTGCCAGCAGCCCCTGGGCCGGCGCAGATACGCAGTATTTT
many	TRBV18	TRBJ1-1	NA	CASSHGKNTEAFF	TGTGCCAGCTCCCACGGGAAGAACACTGAAGCTTTCTTT
NA	TRBV6-1	TRBJ2-1	NA	CASSRDINEQFF	TGTGCCAGCAGTCGAGACATCAATGAGCAGTTCTTC
many	TRBV28	TRBJ1-1	NA	CASMYPGLNTEAFF	TGTGCCAGCATGTACCCGGGGCTAAACACTGAAGCTTTCTTT
NA	TRBV2	TRBJ2-2	NA	CASLVTGELFF	TGTGCCAGCTTGGTCACCGGGGAGCTGTTTTTT
NA	TRBV5-1	TRBJ2-1	NA	CASSSDSFYNEQFF	TGCGCCAGCAGCTCGGACAGTTTCTACAATGAGCAGTTCTTC
NA	TRBV11-1	TRBJ1-1	TRBD1	CASRQTGLDTEAFF	TGTGCCAGTAGGCAGACAGGGCTTGACACTGAAGCTTTCTTT
NA	TRBV7-9	TRBJ2-1	TRBD1	CASSPGDRVYNEQFF	TGCGCCAGCAGCCCGGGGGACAGGGTCTACAATGAGCAGTTCTTC
few	TRBV20-1	TRBJ2-7	TRBD1	CSARDSDRGAYEQYF	TGCAGTGCTAGAGATTCGGACAGGGGAGCCTACGAGCAGTACTTC
many	TRBV12-3/TRBV12-4	TRBJ1-1	TRBD1	CASSPGTGGLTEAFF	TGTGCCAGCAGTCCGGGGACAGGGGGACTCACTGAAGCTTTCTTT
few	TRBV19	TRBJ2-7	TRBD2	CASSRRLAGVAYEQYF	TGTGCCAGTAGTCGACGACTAGCGGGAGTCGCCTACGAGCAGTACTTC
NA	TRBV3-1	TRBJ2-1	TRBD2	CASSQLAGNNEQFF	TGTGCCAGCAGCCAACTAGCGGGAAACAATGAGCAGTTCTTC
few	TRBV28	TRBJ2-6	NA	CASSPTGSGGANVLTF	TGTGCCAGCAGTCCCACAGGGAGCGGTGGGGCCAACGTCCTGACTTTC
NA	TRBV5-1	TRBJ2-5	NA	CASSLQAVRETQYF	TGCGCCAGCAGCTTGCAAGCGGTTCGAGAGACCCAGTACTTC
many	TRBV5-6	TRBJ2-3	NA	CASSLYVGTDTQYF	TGTGCCAGCAGCTTATATGTGGGGACAGATACGCAGTATTTT
few	TRBV20-1	TRBJ2-1	TRBD1	CSAAPESGAGQGLNEQFF	TGCAGTGCAGCCCCCGAGTCCGGCGCGGGACAGGGACTAAATGAGCAGTTCTTC